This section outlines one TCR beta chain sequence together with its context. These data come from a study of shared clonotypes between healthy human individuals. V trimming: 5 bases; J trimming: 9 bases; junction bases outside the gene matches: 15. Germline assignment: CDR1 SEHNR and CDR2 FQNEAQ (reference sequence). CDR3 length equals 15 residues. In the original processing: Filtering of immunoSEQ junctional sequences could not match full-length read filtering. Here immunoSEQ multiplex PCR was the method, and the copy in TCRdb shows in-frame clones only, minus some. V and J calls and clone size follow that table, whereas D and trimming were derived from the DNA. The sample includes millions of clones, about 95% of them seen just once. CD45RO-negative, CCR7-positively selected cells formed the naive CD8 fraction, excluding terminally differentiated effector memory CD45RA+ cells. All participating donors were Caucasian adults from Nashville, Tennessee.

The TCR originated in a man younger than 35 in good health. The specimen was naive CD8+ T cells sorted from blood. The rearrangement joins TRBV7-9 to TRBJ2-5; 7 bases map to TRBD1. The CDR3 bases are TGTGCCAGCAGCCGCAGGGACAGCCGAGAAGCGGCCCAGTACTTC. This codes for CASSRRDSREAAQYF.